Listed below are T cell receptor beta chains from one sample, sequenced in a study of cytomegalovirus exposure and HLA in healthy donors. TCRdb keeps only in-frame clones here, not all; method: immunoSEQ multiplex PCR. Of more than 110,000 clones in the sample, roughly two thirds are singletons; the top ten hold around 15%. Sequencing was carried out using PBMCs. The receptors shown here come from a human donor in good health. The CDR3 runs from the conserved cysteine through the conserved F or W. A D gene is named only where the DNA matches it firmly. The size of a clone is reported for some rows only, either as once, few or many, or as a class for expanded clones.

size	D	J	V	CDR3	DNA
.	TRBD1	TRBJ2-2	TRBV5-8	CASRGRGRGNTGELFF	TGTGCCAGCCGAGGCAGGGGGCGCGGGAACACCGGGGAGCTGTTTTTT
.	TRBD2	TRBJ2-3	TRBV7-6	CASSRRLAGVGSTDTQYF	TGTGCCAGCAGTCGACGACTAGCGGGGGTTGGGAGCACAGATACGCAGTATTTT
.	TRBD1	TRBJ1-1	TRBV5-6	CASSTDRGHVVTEAFF	TGTGCCAGCAGCACAGACAGGGGGCATGTTGTCACTGAAGCTTTCTTT
.	.	TRBJ2-7	TRBV5-1	CASSLNGGEQYF	TGCGCCAGCAGCCTTAACGGAGGCGAGCAGTACTTC
.	.	TRBJ1-6	TRBV4-1	CASSQGGTLSFNSPLHF	TGCGCCAGCAGCCAAGGAGGGACTCTATCATTTAATTCACCCCTCCACTTT
.	TRBD1	TRBJ2-7	TRBV6-4	CARGAGTGTYEQYF	TGTGCCAGAGGTGCCGGGACAGGGACCTACGAGCAGTACTTC
.	TRBD1	TRBJ1-1	TRBV27	CASSPRTGSTEAFF	TGTGCCAGCAGTCCCCGGACAGGTTCCACTGAAGCTTTCTTT
.	TRBD2	TRBJ2-5	TRBV30	CAWSRGGGETQYF	TGTGCCTGGAGCCGCGGGGGGGGTGAGACCCAGTACTTC
.	TRBD2	TRBJ2-7	TRBV11-1	CASSFYSGLEENF	TGTGCCAGCAGCTTCTACTCGGGACTAGAGGAAAACTTC
.	.	TRBJ2-3	TRBV28	CASKEAGTDTQYF	TGTGCCAGCAAAGAAGCGGGCACAGATACGCAGTATTTT
.	.	TRBJ2-7	TRBV20-1	CSARWGREQYF	TGCAGTGCTAGATGGGGGCGCGAGCAGTACTTC
.	TRBD1	TRBJ2-3	TRBV19	CASRGTGTDTQYF	TGTGCCAGTAGGGGGACAGGCACAGATACGCAGTATTTT
.	.	TRBJ1-3	TRBV5-6	CASSLSGLYGNTIYF	TGTGCCAGCAGCTTGTCGGGTTTGTATGGAAACACCATATATTTT
.	.	TRBJ2-5	TRBV7-9	CASSPAPHLESQYF	TGTGCCAGCAGCCCAGCGCCCCACCTGGAATCCCAGTACTTC
.	.	TRBJ1-3	TRBV18	CASSSPDRGNTIYF	TGTGCCAGCTCATCTCCTGACAGGGGAAACACCATATATTTT
.	.	TRBJ2-5	TRBV6-5	CASSYGTPSETQYF	TGTGCCAGCAGTTACGGGACACCTTCGGAGACCCAGTACTTC
.	.	TRBJ1-1	TRBV6-5	CASSETRGDTEAFF	TGTGCCAGCAGTGAGACCAGGGGAGACACTGAAGCTTTCTTT
.	.	TRBJ2-1	TRBV6-4	CASSDSRRDEQFF	TGTGCCAGCAGTGACTCCCGCCGGGATGAGCAGTTCTTC
.	TRBD2	TRBJ2-5	TRBV5-1	CASRPAGRSPIQETQYF	TGCGCCAGCAGACCCGCCGGGAGGAGCCCAATCCAAGAGACCCAGTACTTC
.	TRBD2	TRBJ2-1	TRBV7-6	CASSPKVAGVVGNEQFF	TGTGCCAGCAGCCCTAAGGTAGCGGGAGTGGTTGGGAATGAGCAGTTCTTC
.	TRBD2	TRBJ2-1	TRBV15	CATSTGTSGRVRQFF	TGTGCCACCAGCACCGGGACTAGCGGGAGGGTTAGGCAGTTCTTC
.	.	TRBJ1-1	TRBV28	CASSNMNTEAFF	TGTGCCAGCAGTAACATGAACACTGAAGCTTTCTTT
.	.	TRBJ2-5	TRBV7-8	CASSLVAGGQQETQYF	TGTGCCAGCAGCTTAGTTGCAGGCGGGCAACAAGAGACCCAGTACTTC
few	.	TRBJ1-2	TRBV25-1	CASSGQGIRYTF	TGTGCCAGCAGTGGGCAGGGGATCCGATACACCTTC
few	TRBD2	TRBJ2-1	TRBV29-1	CSSSSGSYEQFF	TGCAGCTCATCTAGCGGGAGCTATGAGCAGTTCTTC
few	.	TRBJ2-7	TRBV5-1	CASAKDGGSSDEQYF	TGCGCCAGCGCCAAGGATGGGGGGTCTTCTGACGAGCAGTACTTC
.	.	TRBJ2-7	TRBV2	CASSELDNSYEQYF	TGTGCCAGCAGTGAACTGGACAATTCCTACGAGCAGTACTTC
.	.	TRBJ1-3	TRBV14	CASSQYRNAGNTIYF	TGTGCCAGCAGCCAATACAGGAACGCTGGAAACACCATATATTTT
.	TRBD1	TRBJ2-3	TRBV4-1	CASSRQGAGLTDTQYF	TGCGCCAGCAGCCGACAGGGGGCCGGGCTGACAGATACGCAGTATTTT
few	.	TRBJ1-2	TRBV25-1	CASSEGNRDSDGYTF	TGTGCCAGCAGTGAGGGAAACAGGGATTCGGATGGCTACACCTTC
.	.	TRBJ2-7	TRBV11-2	CASSSFSGQYF	TGTGCCAGCAGCTCCTTTTCGGGGCAGTACTTC
.	TRBD1	TRBJ2-7	TRBV5-6	CASSLALGQGAYEQYF	TGTGCCAGCAGCTTGGCCCTAGGTCAGGGGGCGTACGAGCAGTACTTC
once	TRBD1	TRBJ1-5	TRBV19	CASSLRTGFSNQPQHF	TGTGCCAGTAGTCTTCGGACAGGGTTTAGCAATCAGCCCCAGCATTTT
few	TRBD2	TRBJ2-1	TRBV5-6	CASSYGLAGLNEQFF	TGTGCCAGCAGCTACGGACTAGCGGGACTCAATGAGCAGTTCTTC
.	.	TRBJ2-4	TRBV9	CASSVGAGGLNIQYF	TGTGCCAGCAGCGTAGGAGCCGGGGGACTAAACATTCAGTACTTC
.	TRBD2	TRBJ2-1	TRBV15	CATSGAGGPHNEQFF	TGTGCCACCAGTGGAGCGGGAGGTCCCCACAATGAGCAGTTCTTC
.	.	TRBJ2-7	TRBV7-6	CASSHQGQQYF	TGTGCCAGCAGCCATCAGGGGCAGCAGTACTTC
.	TRBD1	TRBJ2-7	TRBV11-2	CASSLVAGGWEQYF	TGTGCCAGCAGCTTAGTCGCAGGGGGCTGGGAGCAGTACTTC
once	TRBD2	TRBJ2-7	TRBV4-2	CASSQKRLAGNSYEQYF	TGTGCCAGCAGTCAAAAACGACTAGCGGGGAACTCCTACGAGCAGTACTTC
few	.	TRBJ2-7	TRBV5-8	CASSLGPGGSYEQYF	TGTGCCAGCAGCTTGGGCCCAGGTGGCTCCTACGAGCAGTACTTC
.	.	TRBJ2-7	TRBV4-1	CASSQQGNRASYEQYF	TGCGCCAGCAGCCAGCAAGGCAACAGGGCCTCCTACGAGCAGTACTTC
.	.	TRBJ2-6	TRBV10-3	CAISQDGAAGANVLTF	TGTGCCATCAGTCAGGATGGGGCGGCTGGGGCCAACGTCCTGACTTTC
.	TRBD2	TRBJ2-5	TRBV11-1	CASSLLAGGSRETQYF	TGTGCCAGCAGCTTATTAGCGGGAGGGAGTCGGGAGACCCAGTACTTC
few	TRBD2	TRBJ2-5	TRBV5-1	CASSSSTSGGTGETQYF	TGCGCCAGCAGCTCCTCGACTAGCGGGGGGACGGGGGAGACCCAGTACTTC
.	TRBD2	TRBJ2-7	TRBV4-1	CASSQSGTSGAYEQYF	TGCGCCAGCAGCCAGTCCGGGACTAGCGGGGCCTACGAGCAGTACTTC
.	TRBD2	TRBJ2-1	TRBV30	CASSPGGGSDEQFF	TGTGCCTCATCCCCGGGAGGGGGTTCGGATGAGCAGTTCTTC
.	TRBD1	TRBJ1-5	TRBV18	CASSLRQGAMGNQPQHF	TGTGCCAGCTCACTGAGACAGGGGGCTATGGGCAATCAGCCCCAGCATTTT
.	TRBD1	TRBJ1-2	TRBV4-1	CASSQERGHYGYTF	TGCGCCAGCAGCCAAGAAAGGGGGCACTATGGCTACACCTTC
.	TRBD1	TRBJ2-3	TRBV4-1	CASSLGQGTDTQYF	TGCGCCAGCAGCTTGGGACAGGGTACAGATACGCAGTATTTT
.	TRBD1	TRBJ1-3	TRBV18	CASSATGVENTIYF	TGTGCCAGCTCAGCAACAGGGGTCGAAAACACCATATATTTT
few	TRBD1	TRBJ1-1	TRBV19	CASSAIRDRGTEAFF	TGTGCCAGTAGTGCGATTCGGGACAGGGGTACTGAAGCTTTCTTT